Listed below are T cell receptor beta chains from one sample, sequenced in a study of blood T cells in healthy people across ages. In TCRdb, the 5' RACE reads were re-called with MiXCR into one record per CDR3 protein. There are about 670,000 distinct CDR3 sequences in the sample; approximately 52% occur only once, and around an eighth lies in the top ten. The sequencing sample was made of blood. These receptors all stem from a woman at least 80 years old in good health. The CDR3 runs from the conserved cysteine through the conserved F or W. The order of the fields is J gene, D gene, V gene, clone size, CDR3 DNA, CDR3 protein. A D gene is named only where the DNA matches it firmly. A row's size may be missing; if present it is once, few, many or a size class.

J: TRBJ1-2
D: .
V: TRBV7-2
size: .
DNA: TGTGCCAGCAGCTTCAGGGAGGGAGGAGGCTACACCTTC
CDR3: CASSFREGGGYTF

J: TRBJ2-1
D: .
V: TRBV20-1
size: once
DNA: TGCAGTGCTAGAGATCCCAGAACGGGCTCCTACAATGAGCAGTTCTTC
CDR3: CSARDPRTGSYNEQFF

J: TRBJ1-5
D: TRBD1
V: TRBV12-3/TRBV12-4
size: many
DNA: TGTGCCAGCAGTTCCTTTTCAGGGGGAAATCAGCCCCAGCATTTT
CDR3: CASSSFSGGNQPQHF

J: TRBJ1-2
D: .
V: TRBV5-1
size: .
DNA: TGCGCCAGCAGCTTGGACAGGGAGGGCTATGGCTACACCTTC
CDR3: CASSLDREGYGYTF

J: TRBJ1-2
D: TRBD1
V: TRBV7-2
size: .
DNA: TGTGCCAGCAGCTTTCAGGGGGCGCAATGGACTGGCTACACCTTC
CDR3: CASSFQGAQWTGYTF

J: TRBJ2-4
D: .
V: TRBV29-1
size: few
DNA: TGCAGCGTTGAAGATCTGATTTCGGGGGAGTACTTC
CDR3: CSVEDLISGEYF

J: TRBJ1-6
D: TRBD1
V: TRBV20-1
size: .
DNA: TGCAGTGCCCGGACAGGGGGAGATAATTCACCCCTCCACTTT
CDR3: CSARTGGDNSPLHF

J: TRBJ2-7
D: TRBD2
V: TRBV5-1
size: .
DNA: TGCGCCAGCAGCGTGGGGACTAGCGGGACGGGTACCCAGTACTTC
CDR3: CASSVGTSGTGTQYF

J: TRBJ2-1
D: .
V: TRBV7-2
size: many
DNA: TGTGCCAGCAGCTTACTACAGGGCAATGAGCAGTTCTTC
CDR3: CASSLLQGNEQFF

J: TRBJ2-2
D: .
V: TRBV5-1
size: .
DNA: TGCGCCAGCAGCGTGGCCCACGGGACCGGGGAGCTGTTTTTT
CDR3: CASSVAHGTGELFF

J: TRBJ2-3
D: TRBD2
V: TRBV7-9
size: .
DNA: TGTGCCAGCAGCGCCCCTGCTAGCGGAGGGGAGGATACGCAGTATTTT
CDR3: CASSAPASGGEDTQYF

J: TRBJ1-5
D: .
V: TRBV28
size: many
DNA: TGTGCCAGCAGCTCCGACAGCTTGGGCAATCAGCCCCAGCATTTT
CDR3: CASSSDSLGNQPQHF

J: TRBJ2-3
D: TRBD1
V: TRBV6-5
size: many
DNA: TGTGCCAGCAGTTACTCGGGACAGGGGACAGATACGCAGTATTTT
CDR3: CASSYSGQGTDTQYF

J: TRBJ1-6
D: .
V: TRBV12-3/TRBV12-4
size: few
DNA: TGTGCCAGCAGTCCCCCACGGGCAGGGAGAGGGGGTTCACCCCTCCACTTT
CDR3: CASSPPRAGRGGSPLHF

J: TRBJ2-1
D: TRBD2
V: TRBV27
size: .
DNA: TGTGCCAGCAGTGTCGGGACTAGCGAAACTGAGCAGTTCTTC
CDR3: CASSVGTSETEQFF

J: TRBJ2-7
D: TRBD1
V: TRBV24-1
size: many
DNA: TGTGCCACCAGTGATTTGGTACAGGGACAGCCTAATTACGAGCAGTACTTC
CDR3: CATSDLVQGQPNYEQYF

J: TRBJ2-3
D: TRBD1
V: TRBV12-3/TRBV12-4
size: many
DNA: TGTGCCAGCAGTCTCATGACAGGGGGGGGCACAGATACGCAGTATTTT
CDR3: CASSLMTGGGTDTQYF

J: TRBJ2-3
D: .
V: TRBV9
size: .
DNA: TGTGCCAGCAGCGTAGAACCGCCAGGCACAGGTACGCAGTATTTT
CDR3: CASSVEPPGTGTQYF

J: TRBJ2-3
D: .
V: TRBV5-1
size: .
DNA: TGCGCCAGCAGCCTAGGGTGGGTGAACACAGATACGCAGTATTTT
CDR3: CASSLGWVNTDTQYF

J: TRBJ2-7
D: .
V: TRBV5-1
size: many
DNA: TGCGCCAGCAGCTTGGGGAGCACTTTAAACGAGCAGTACTTC
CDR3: CASSLGSTLNEQYF

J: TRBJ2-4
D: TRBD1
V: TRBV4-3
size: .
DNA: TGCGCCAGCAGCCAAGATTACAGGGGTTATGACATTCAGTACTTC
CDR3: CASSQDYRGYDIQYF

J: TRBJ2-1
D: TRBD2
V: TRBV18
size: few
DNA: TGTGCCAGCTCATCCGCTGGGGGAGGGGACAATGAGCAGTTCTTC
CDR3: CASSSAGGGDNEQFF

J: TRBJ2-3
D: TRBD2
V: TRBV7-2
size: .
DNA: TGTGCCAGCAGCTTGGCGGAGAGTTCTAGCGGGGGGCAGTATTTT
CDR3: CASSLAESSSGGQYF